The entry that follows covers one TCR beta chain sequence. This study enrolled people aged about 18 to 100 from approximately 25 US geographic areas. These data come from a study of blood T cell repertoires in COVID-19. This table comes from immunoSEQ multiplex PCR, and its TCRdb copy is limited to in-frame clones, with some not included. The sample consists of under 500,000 clones, approximately 92% of them appearing once. This CDR3 comprises 14 residues. Germline CDR1 and CDR2: SGHNT and YYREEE (reference sequence). Trimming cost V 0 bases and J 7 bases, with 11 bases left between them. This sequence originates from a man between 25 and 39 years old who had recovered from COVID-19. The sequenced sample consisted of PBMCs or T cells enriched from blood (not recorded which). The rearrangement joins TRBV5-4 to TRBJ1-5, with a tentative D call TRBD1 (6 bases). The DNA for the CDR3 is TGTGCCAGCAGCTTGGGGACAGAAGGACAGCCCCAGCATTTT. Amino acid sequence: CASSLGTEGQPQHF.